The rows below give T cell receptor beta chains drawn from one sample of a study of cytomegalovirus exposure and HLA in healthy donors. Sequencing used immunoSEQ multiplex PCR; TCRdb keeps in-frame clones, though not all of them. This sample carries some 140,000 clones, around 83% of them seen once, and the ten largest clones take over 1%. The sample comprised PBMCs. These receptors were collected from a male donor in good health and CMV-seropositive. Both conserved end residues are part of each CDR3. The D gene is left open where the match is weak. Clone size is not always given. Where it is, it says once, few, many or a class for expanded clones.

clone_size	d_call	v_call	j_call	cdr3_aa	cdr3_nt
-	TRBD2	TRBV9	TRBJ2-2	CASSVGPPSGTNTGELFF	TGTGCCAGCAGCGTAGGTCCCCCCAGCGGGACGAACACCGGGGAGCTGTTTTTT
-	-	TRBV10-3	TRBJ2-5	CAITGGRGETQYF	TGTGCCATCACGGGGGGCCGAGGAGAGACCCAGTACTTC
-	-	TRBV2	TRBJ1-1	CASSPEARAEAFF	TGTGCCAGCAGCCCCGAGGCGCGGGCTGAAGCTTTCTTT
-	TRBD1	TRBV18	TRBJ2-6	CASSTTGYGANVLTF	TGTGCCAGCTCAACGACAGGGTACGGGGCCAACGTCCTGACTTTC
-	-	TRBV6-5	TRBJ1-5	CASSYSRPINQPQHF	TGTGCCAGCAGTTACTCGAGGCCGATCAATCAGCCCCAGCATTTT
-	-	TRBV9	TRBJ2-4	CASSAQGGAKNIQYF	TGTGCCAGCAGCGCACAGGGGGGGGCCAAAAACATTCAGTACTTC
few	-	TRBV6-5	TRBJ2-2	CASSYSGLNGELFF	TGTGCCAGCAGTTACTCGGGCCTTAACGGGGAGCTGTTTTTT
-	TRBD1	TRBV27	TRBJ2-4	CASSLGQGLTNIQYF	TGTGCCAGCAGCCTGGGACAGGGGCTTACTAACATTCAGTACTTC
-	TRBD2	TRBV25-1	TRBJ2-5	CASLAVIGETQYF	TGTGCCAGCCTAGCGGTTATAGGAGAGACCCAGTACTTC
-	-	TRBV9	TRBJ2-6	CASSPHSGANVLTF	TGTGCCAGCAGCCCCCACTCTGGGGCCAACGTCCTGACTTTC
few	TRBD2	TRBV27	TRBJ2-3	CASSPLITPASGFTDTQYF	TGTGCCAGCAGTCCCCTTATAACCCCTGCTAGCGGATTCACAGATACGCAGTATTTT
-	TRBD1	TRBV9	TRBJ1-3	CASSLNPNPDRGHRDTIYF	TGTGCCAGCAGCTTGAACCCAAACCCGGACAGGGGGCATCGAGACACCATATATTTT
-	TRBD1	TRBV30	TRBJ1-1	CAYRDRGMNTEAFF	TGTGCCTACCGGGACAGGGGCATGAACACTGAAGCTTTCTTT
-	TRBD2	TRBV19	TRBJ2-5	CASSLRGLAGLGETQYF	TGTGCCAGTAGTCTCCGGGGACTAGCGGGATTAGGGGAGACCCAGTACTTC
-	-	TRBV28	TRBJ1-6	CASSSPSRQFSPLHF	TGTGCCAGCAGTTCACCCTCCCGACAGTTTTCACCCCTCCACTTT
-	-	TRBV6-5	TRBJ2-1	CASRTHLSSYNEQFF	TGTGCCAGCAGAACCCACCTGAGCTCCTACAATGAGCAGTTCTTC
-	TRBD1	TRBV5-6	TRBJ2-5	CASSLGTGGAQTQYF	TGTGCCAGCAGCTTGGGGACAGGGGGCGCGCAGACCCAGTACTTC
-	-	TRBV7-2	TRBJ1-4	CASSLVFGRRNEKLFF	TGTGCCAGCAGCTTAGTATTTGGGCGCCGCAATGAAAAACTGTTTTTT
-	TRBD2	TRBV7-9	TRBJ2-3	CASSLRPRERLADTQYF	TGTGCCAGCAGCTTACGTCCGCGGGAGAGGTTGGCAGATACGCAGTATTTT
-	-	TRBV19	TRBJ1-2	CASSVNRDGYTF	TGTGCCAGTAGTGTCAACAGGGATGGCTACACCTTC
-	TRBD1	TRBV5-6	TRBJ2-1	CASSFDRGTYNEQFF	TGTGCCAGCAGCTTCGACAGGGGCACCTACAATGAGCAGTTCTTC
-	TRBD1	TRBV27	TRBJ2-1	CASRWGQTYNEQFF	TGTGCCAGCAGATGGGGACAGACCTACAATGAGCAGTTCTTC
-	-	TRBV6-6	TRBJ1-1	CASSYRTVNTEAFF	TGTGCCAGCAGTTACCGGACAGTGAACACTGAAGCTTTCTTT
-	TRBD1	TRBV6-5	TRBJ1-1	CASSIQGVNTEAFF	TGTGCCAGCAGTATCCAGGGGGTGAACACTGAAGCTTTCTTT
-	TRBD1	TRBV2	TRBJ1-2	CASTAKGQVYGYTF	TGTGCCAGCACCGCAAAGGGACAGGTCTATGGCTACACCTTC
-	TRBD2	TRBV6-1	TRBJ2-1	CASSASLAGGDEQFF	TGTGCCAGCAGTGCGTCACTAGCGGGGGGCGATGAGCAGTTCTTC
-	TRBD2	TRBV5-4	TRBJ2-7	CASSPGLAGDIYEQYF	TGTGCCAGCAGCCCCGGACTAGCGGGAGATATCTACGAGCAGTACTTC
-	TRBD2	TRBV13	TRBJ2-7	CASSPGLAGHEQYF	TGTGCCAGCAGCCCCGGACTAGCCGGCCACGAGCAGTACTTC
-	-	TRBV10-3	TRBJ1-3	CAIAGNSGNTIYF	TGTGCCATCGCGGGGAACTCTGGAAACACCATATATTTT
few	TRBD2	TRBV11-2	TRBJ2-7	CASSALAGYGWEQYF	TGTGCCAGCAGCGCCCTAGCGGGATATGGGTGGGAGCAGTACTTC
-	TRBD2	TRBV7-2	TRBJ2-1	CASSWGQGGLAGVSDEQFF	TGTGCCAGCAGCTGGGGACAGGGGGGACTAGCGGGAGTATCGGATGAGCAGTTCTTC
once	TRBD1	TRBV6-1	TRBJ1-2	CASSGWQQGLGGYTF	TGTGCCAGCAGTGGATGGCAACAGGGGCTGGGTGGCTACACCTTC
-	TRBD1	TRBV7-2	TRBJ1-2	CASTSDRGHLGGYTF	TGTGCCAGCACCTCGGACAGGGGGCATCTCGGGGGCTACACCTTC
-	TRBD2	TRBV15	TRBJ2-2	CATSRGLAADTGELFF	TGTGCCACCAGCAGAGGACTAGCGGCGGACACCGGGGAGCTGTTTTTT
-	-	TRBV30	TRBJ1-4	CAWSVPVGQNEKLFF	TGTGCCTGGAGTGTACCGGTAGGACAGAATGAAAAACTGTTTTTT
-	TRBD2	TRBV7-8	TRBJ2-7	CASSLEGGTFYEQYF	TGTGCCAGCAGCTTAGAGGGAGGGACTTTCTACGAGCAGTACTTC
-	-	TRBV19	TRBJ2-6	CASSRTSSGANVLTF	TGTGCCAGTAGTAGGACAAGCTCTGGGGCCAACGTCCTGACTTTC
-	TRBD2	TRBV5-1	TRBJ2-3	CASSLASGGRTDTQYF	TGCGCCAGCAGCTTGGCTAGCGGGGGCCGCACAGATACGCAGTATTTT
once	TRBD1	TRBV5-6	TRBJ1-2	CASSWDSSHDGYTF	TGTGCCAGCAGCTGGGACAGCTCCCACGATGGCTACACCTTC
-	TRBD2	TRBV7-7	TRBJ2-1	CASSEAGGNNEQFF	TGTGCTAGCAGTGAAGCGGGGGGGAATAATGAGCAGTTCTTC
-	TRBD1	TRBV27	TRBJ1-5	CASRRQGAFQPQHF	TGTGCCAGCAGGAGACAGGGGGCTTTCCAGCCCCAGCATTTT
-	-	TRBV5-1	TRBJ2-5	CASSLATNQETQYF	TGCGCCAGCAGCTTGGCTACCAACCAAGAGACCCAGTACTTC
-	-	TRBV29-1	TRBJ2-1	CSVKKYSGNEQFF	TGCAGCGTCAAAAAGTATTCGGGGAATGAGCAGTTCTTC